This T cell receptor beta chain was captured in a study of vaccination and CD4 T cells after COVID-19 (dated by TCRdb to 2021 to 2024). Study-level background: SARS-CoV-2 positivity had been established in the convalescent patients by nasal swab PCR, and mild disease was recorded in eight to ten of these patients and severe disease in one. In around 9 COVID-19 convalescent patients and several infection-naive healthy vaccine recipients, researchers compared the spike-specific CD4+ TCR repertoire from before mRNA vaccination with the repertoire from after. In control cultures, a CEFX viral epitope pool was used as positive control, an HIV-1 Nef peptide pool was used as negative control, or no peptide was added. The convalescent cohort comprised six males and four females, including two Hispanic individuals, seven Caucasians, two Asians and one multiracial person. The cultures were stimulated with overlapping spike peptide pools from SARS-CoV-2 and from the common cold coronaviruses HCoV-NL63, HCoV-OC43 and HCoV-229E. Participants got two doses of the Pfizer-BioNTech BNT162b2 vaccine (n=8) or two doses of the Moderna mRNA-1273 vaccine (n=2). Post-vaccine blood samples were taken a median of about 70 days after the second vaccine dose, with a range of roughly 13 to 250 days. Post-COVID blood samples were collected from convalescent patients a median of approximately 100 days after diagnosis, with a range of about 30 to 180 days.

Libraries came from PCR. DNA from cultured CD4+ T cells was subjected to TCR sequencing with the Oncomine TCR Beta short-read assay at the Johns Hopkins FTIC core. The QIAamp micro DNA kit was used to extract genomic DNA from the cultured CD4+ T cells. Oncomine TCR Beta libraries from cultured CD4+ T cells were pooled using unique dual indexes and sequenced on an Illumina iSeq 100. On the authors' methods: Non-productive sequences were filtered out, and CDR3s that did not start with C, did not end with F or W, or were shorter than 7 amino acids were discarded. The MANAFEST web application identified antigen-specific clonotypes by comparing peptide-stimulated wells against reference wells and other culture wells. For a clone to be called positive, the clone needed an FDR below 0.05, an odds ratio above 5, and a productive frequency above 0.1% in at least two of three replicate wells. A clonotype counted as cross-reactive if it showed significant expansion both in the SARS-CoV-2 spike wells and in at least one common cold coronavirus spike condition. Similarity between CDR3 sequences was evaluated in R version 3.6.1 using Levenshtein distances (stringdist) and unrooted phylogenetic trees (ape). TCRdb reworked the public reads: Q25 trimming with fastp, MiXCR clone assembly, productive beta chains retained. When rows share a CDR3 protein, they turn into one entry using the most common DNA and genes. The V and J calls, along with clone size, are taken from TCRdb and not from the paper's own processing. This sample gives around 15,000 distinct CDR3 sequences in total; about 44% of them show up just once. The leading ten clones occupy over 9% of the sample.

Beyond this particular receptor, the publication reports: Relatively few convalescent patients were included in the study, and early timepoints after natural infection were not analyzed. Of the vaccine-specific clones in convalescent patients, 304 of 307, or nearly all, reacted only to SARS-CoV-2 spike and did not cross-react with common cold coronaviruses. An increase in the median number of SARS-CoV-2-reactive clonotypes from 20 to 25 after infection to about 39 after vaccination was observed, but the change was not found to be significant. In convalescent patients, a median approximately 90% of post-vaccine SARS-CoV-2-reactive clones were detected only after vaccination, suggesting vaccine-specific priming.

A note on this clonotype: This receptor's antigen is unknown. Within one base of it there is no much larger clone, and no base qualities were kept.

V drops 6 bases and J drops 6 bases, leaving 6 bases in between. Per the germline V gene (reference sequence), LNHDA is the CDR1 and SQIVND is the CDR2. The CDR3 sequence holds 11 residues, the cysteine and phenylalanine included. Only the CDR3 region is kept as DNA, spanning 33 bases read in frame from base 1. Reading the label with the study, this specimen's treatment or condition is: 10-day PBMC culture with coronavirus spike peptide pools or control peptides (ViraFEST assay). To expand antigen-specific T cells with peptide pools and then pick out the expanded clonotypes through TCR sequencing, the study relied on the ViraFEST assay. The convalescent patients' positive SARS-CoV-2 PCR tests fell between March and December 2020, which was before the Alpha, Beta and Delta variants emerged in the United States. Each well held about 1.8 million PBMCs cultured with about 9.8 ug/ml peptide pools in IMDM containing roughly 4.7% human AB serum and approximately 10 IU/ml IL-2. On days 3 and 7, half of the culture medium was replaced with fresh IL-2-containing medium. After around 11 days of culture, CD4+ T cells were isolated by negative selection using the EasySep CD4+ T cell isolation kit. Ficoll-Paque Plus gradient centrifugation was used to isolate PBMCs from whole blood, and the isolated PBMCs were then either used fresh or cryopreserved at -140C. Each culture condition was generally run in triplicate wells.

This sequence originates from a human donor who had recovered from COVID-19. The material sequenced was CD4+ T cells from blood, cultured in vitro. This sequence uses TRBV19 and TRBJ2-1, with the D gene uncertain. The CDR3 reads CASSNTNEQFF. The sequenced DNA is TGTGCCAGTAGCAACACCAATGAGCAGTTCTTC.